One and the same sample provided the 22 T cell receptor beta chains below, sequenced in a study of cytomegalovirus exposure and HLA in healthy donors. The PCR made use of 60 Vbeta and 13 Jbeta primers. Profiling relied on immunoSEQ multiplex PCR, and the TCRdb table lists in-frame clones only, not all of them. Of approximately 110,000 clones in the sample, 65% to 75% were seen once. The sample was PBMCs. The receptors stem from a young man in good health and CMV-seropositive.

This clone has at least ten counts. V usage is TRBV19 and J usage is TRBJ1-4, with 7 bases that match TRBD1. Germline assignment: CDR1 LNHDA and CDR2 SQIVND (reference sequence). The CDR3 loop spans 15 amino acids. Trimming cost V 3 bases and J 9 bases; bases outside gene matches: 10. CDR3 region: CASSIHRDREKKLFF. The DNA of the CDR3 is TGTGCCAGTAGTATCCACCGGGACAGAGAGAAAAAACTGTTTTTT.

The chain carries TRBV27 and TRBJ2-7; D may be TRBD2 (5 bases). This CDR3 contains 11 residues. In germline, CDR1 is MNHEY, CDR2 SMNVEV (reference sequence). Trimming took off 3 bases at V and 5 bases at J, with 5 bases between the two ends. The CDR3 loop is CASSLGDEQYF. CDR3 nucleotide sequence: TGTGCCAGCAGTTTGGGAGACGAGCAGTACTTC.

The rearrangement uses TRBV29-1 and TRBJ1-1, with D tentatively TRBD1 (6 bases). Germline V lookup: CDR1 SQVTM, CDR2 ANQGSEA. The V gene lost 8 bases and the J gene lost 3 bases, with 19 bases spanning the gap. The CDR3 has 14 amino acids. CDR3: CSTLPARGDTEAFF. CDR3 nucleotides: TGCAGCACATTGCCCGCCAGGGGCGACACTGAAGCTTTCTTT.

CDR3 loop: CASSFGTVSYEQYF. The CDR3 region has the DNA TGTGCCAGCAGCTTCGGGACAGTCTCCTACGAGCAGTACTTC. This chain uses TRBV7-2 with TRBJ2-7, with 7 bases aligning to TRBD1. The CDR3 totals 14 residues. J gave up 0 bases and V 3 bases, and 2 bases lay outside the gene matches. CDR1 is SGHTA and CDR2 is FQGNSA in the germline V gene.

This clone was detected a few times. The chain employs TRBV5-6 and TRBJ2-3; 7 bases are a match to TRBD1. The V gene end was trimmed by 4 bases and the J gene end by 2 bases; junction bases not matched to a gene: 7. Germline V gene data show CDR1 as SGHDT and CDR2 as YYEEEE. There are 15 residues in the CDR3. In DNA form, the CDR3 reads TGTGCCAGCAGCCTTGGGGGACAGACCACAGATACGCAGTATTTT. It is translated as CASSLGGQTTDTQYF.

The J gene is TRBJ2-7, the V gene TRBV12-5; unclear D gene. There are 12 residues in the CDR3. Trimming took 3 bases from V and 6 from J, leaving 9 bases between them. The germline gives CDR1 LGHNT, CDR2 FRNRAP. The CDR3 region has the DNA TGTGCTAGTGGTTTCAATCGAGGCGAGCAGTACTTC. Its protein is CASGFNRGEQYF.

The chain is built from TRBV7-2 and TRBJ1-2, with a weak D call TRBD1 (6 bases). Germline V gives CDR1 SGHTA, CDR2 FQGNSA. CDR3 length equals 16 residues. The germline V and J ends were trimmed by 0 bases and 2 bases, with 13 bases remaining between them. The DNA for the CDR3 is TGTGCCAGCAGCTTAGCACGACAGGTGGGGAACTATGGCTACACCTTC. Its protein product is CASSLARQVGNYGYTF. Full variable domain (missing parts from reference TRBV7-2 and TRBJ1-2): GAGVSQSPSNKVTEKGKDVELRCDPISGHTALYWYRQSLGQGLEFLIYFQGNSAPDKSGLPSDRFSAERTGGSVSTLTIQRTQQEDSAVYLCASSLARQVGNYGYTFGSGTRLTVV.

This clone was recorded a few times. The CDR3 loop reads CASSPQGGTSYEQYF. The CDR3 bases are TGTGCCAGCAGCCCACAGGGGGGCACGTCCTACGAGCAGTACTTC. J is TRBJ2-7 and V is TRBV5-6; 8 bases line up with TRBD1. J gave up 1 base and V 4 bases, and 7 bases lay outside the gene matches. The CDR3 has 15 residues. Germline CDR1 SGHDT, CDR2 YYEEEE.

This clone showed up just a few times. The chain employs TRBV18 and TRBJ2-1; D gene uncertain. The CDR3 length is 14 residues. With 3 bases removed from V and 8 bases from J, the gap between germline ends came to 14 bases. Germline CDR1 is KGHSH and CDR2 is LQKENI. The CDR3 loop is CASSPSQINDEQFF. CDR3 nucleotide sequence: TGTGCCAGCTCACCGTCACAGATTAATGATGAGCAGTTCTTC.

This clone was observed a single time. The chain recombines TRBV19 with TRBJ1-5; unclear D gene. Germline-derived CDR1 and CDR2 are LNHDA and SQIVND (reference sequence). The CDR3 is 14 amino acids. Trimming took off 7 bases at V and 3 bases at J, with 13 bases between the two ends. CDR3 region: CASKARGYNQPQHF. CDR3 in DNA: TGTGCCAGTAAGGCGCGCGGCTACAATCAGCCCCAGCATTTT.

CDR3 coding DNA: TGTGCCAGCAGCCAAGAAGGAAAGCGCCCTGCTAACTATGGCTACACCTTC. It codes for CASSQEGKRPANYGYTF. The chain recombines TRBV4-2 with TRBJ1-2; D is unresolved. The germline V gene has CDR1 LGHNA and CDR2 YNFKEQ. Trimming left V 0 bases short and J 0 bases short, with 14 bases between. This CDR3 is built from 17 residues.

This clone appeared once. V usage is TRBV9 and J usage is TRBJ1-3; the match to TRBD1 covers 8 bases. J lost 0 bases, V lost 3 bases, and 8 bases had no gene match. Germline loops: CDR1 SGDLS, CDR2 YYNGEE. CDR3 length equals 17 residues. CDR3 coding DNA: TGTGCCAGCAGCGGCAGGGACAGGCGCTTCTCTGGAAACACCATATATTTT. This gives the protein CASSGRDRRFSGNTIYF. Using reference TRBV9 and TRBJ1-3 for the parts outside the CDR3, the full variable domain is DSGVTQTPKHLITATGQRVTLRCSPRSGDLSVYWYQQSLDQGLQFLIQYYNGEERAKGNILERFSAQQFPDLHSELNLSSLELGDSALYFCASSGRDRRFSGNTIYFGEGSWLTVV.

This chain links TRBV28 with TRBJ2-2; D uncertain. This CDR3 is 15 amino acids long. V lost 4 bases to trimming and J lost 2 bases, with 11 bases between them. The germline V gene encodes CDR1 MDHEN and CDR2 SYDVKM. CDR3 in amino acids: CASSSPVHNTGELFF. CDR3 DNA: TGTGCCAGCAGTTCCCCGGTTCATAACACCGGGGAGCTGTTTTTT.

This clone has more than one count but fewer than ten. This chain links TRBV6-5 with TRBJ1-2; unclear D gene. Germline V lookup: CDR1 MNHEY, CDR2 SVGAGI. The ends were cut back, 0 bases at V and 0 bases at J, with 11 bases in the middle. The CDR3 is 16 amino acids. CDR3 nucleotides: TGTGCCAGCAGTTACTCTGCGTCAGACACTAACTATGGCTACACCTTC. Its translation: CASSYSASDTNYGYTF.

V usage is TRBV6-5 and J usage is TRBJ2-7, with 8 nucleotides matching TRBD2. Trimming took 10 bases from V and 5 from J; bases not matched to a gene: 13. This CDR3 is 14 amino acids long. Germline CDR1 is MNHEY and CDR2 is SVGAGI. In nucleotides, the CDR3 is TGTGCCACCTATTGGGGCGGGGGGCTTGACGAGCAGTACTTC. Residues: CATYWGGGLDEQYF.

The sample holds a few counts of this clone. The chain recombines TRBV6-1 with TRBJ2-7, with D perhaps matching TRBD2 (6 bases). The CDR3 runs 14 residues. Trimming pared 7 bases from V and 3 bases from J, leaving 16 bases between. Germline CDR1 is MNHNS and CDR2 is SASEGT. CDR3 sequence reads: CASIWAEDYYEQYF. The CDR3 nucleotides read TGTGCCAGCATCTGGGCCGAGGACTACTACGAGCAGTACTTC.

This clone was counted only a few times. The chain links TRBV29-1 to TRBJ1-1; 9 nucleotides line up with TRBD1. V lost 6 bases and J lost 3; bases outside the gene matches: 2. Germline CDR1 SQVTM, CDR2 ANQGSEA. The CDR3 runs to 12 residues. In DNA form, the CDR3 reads TGCAGCGTAAGACAGGGGGACACTGAAGCTTTCTTT. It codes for CSVRQGDTEAFF.

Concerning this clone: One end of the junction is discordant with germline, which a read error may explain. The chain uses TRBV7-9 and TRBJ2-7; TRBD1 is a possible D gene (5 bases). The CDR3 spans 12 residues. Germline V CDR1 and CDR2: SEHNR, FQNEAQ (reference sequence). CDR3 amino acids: CSSSHQGPEQYF. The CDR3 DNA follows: TGTTCCAGCAGCCATCAGGGCCCCGAGCAGTACTTC.

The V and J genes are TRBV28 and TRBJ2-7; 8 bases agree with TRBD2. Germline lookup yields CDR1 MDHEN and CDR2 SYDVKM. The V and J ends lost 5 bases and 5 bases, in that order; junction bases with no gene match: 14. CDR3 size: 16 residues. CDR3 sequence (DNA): TGTGCCAGCAGTAGCCCCTTAACGGGGGGGCCCCACGAGCAGTACTTC. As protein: CASSSPLTGGPHEQYF.

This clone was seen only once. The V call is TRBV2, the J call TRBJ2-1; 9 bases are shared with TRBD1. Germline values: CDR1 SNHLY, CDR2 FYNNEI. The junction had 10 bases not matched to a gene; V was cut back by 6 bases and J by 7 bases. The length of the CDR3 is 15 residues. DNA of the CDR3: TGTGCCAGCAGGAGGGAACAGGGGGCAGGGAATGAGCAGTTCTTC. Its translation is CASRREQGAGNEQFF.

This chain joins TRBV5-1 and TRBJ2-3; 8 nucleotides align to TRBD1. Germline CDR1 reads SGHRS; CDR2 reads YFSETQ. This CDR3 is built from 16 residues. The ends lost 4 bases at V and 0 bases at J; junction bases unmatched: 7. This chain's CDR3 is CASSPEGQESTDTQYF. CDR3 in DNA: TGCGCCAGCAGCCCCGAGGGACAGGAGAGCACAGATACGCAGTATTTT.

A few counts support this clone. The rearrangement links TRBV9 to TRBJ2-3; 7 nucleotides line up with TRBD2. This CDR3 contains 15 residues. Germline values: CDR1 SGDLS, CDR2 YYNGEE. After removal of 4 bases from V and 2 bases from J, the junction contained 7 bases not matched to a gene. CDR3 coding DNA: TGTGCCAGCAGCTTCCGGGGGGAGACCACAGATACGCAGTATTTT. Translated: CASSFRGETTDTQYF.